The rows below give T cell receptor beta chains drawn from one sample of a study of cytomegalovirus exposure and HLA in healthy donors. Measured with immunoSEQ multiplex PCR; TCRdb has only the in-frame clones, and not every one. The sample lists more than 95,000 clones, over 65% seen once, with around 3.7% in the top ten. The specimen sequenced was PBMCs. These receptors were obtained from a man aged 30-40 years in good health and CMV-seronegative. Each CDR3 is given with its conserved first and last residue. The order of the fields is V gene, J gene, D gene, clone size, CDR3 DNA, CDR3 protein. D genes are given only for firm matches. Expanded clones are given a class, and other clones once, few, many or no size at all.

v_call: TRBV15
j_call: TRBJ2-5
d_call: .
clone_size: .
cdr3_nt: TGTGCCACCAGCAGAGGTTCCTCCCCAGAGACCCAGTACTTC
cdr3_aa: CATSRGSSPETQYF

v_call: TRBV28
j_call: TRBJ2-7
d_call: .
clone_size: .
cdr3_nt: TGTGCCAGCACCAATATTAAACAGGGCTCCTACGAGCAGTACTTC
cdr3_aa: CASTNIKQGSYEQYF

v_call: TRBV9
j_call: TRBJ2-1
d_call: TRBD2
clone_size: few
cdr3_nt: TGTGCCAGCAGTGAACTAGCGGCCCCATACAATGAGCAGTTCTTC
cdr3_aa: CASSELAAPYNEQFF

v_call: TRBV7-2
j_call: TRBJ1-2
d_call: .
clone_size: .
cdr3_nt: TGTGCCAGCTTGCTTTCAACTGTTGGTGGCTACACCTTC
cdr3_aa: CASLLSTVGGYTF

v_call: TRBV10-3
j_call: TRBJ2-3
d_call: .
clone_size: .
cdr3_nt: TGTGCCATCAGTGACGCTCGGGGCGGGGTTGCAGATACGCAGTATTTT
cdr3_aa: CAISDARGGVADTQYF

v_call: TRBV7-9
j_call: TRBJ2-5
d_call: TRBD1
clone_size: once
cdr3_nt: TGTGCCAGCAGCCAGCGACAGGGGGCCCAGGAGACCCAGTACTTC
cdr3_aa: CASSQRQGAQETQYF

v_call: TRBV5-1
j_call: TRBJ1-1
d_call: .
clone_size: .
cdr3_nt: TGCGCCAGCAGGAAGGAGGGGATCGTGACTGAAGCTTTCTTT
cdr3_aa: CASRKEGIVTEAFF

v_call: TRBV7-9
j_call: TRBJ2-3
d_call: TRBD2
clone_size: .
cdr3_nt: TGTGCCAGCAGCTTAGGGGCGGGGGGCCCCCCAGATACGCAGTATTTT
cdr3_aa: CASSLGAGGPPDTQYF

v_call: TRBV9
j_call: TRBJ1-1
d_call: .
clone_size: .
cdr3_nt: TGTGCCAGCAGCGAGGGTGCGGGACTCGAGTCACAGTTCTTT
cdr3_aa: CASSEGAGLESQFF

v_call: TRBV25-1
j_call: TRBJ1-5
d_call: .
clone_size: .
cdr3_nt: TGTGCCAGCAGTGAATCCGGACAGTCCTCCAATCAGCCCCAGCATTTT
cdr3_aa: CASSESGQSSNQPQHF

v_call: TRBV29-1
j_call: TRBJ1-4
d_call: .
clone_size: .
cdr3_nt: TGCAGCGTAACAGGGCCACGAGGTGAAAAACTGTTTTTT
cdr3_aa: CSVTGPRGEKLFF

v_call: TRBV7-6
j_call: TRBJ2-1
d_call: TRBD1
clone_size: .
cdr3_nt: TGTGCCAGCAGCTTGTCTACCCGGGACAGGGGGGATAATGAGCAGTTCTTC
cdr3_aa: CASSLSTRDRGDNEQFF

v_call: TRBV11-2
j_call: TRBJ2-7
d_call: TRBD1
clone_size: .
cdr3_nt: TGTGCCAGCAGCTTCCGGGACAGGGGGCCTAAGCAGTACTTC
cdr3_aa: CASSFRDRGPKQYF

v_call: TRBV28
j_call: TRBJ1-2
d_call: .
clone_size: once
cdr3_nt: TGTGCCAGCAGTCCTCGGACAGCGAATGGCTACACCTTC
cdr3_aa: CASSPRTANGYTF

v_call: TRBV15
j_call: TRBJ2-7
d_call: TRBD1
clone_size: .
cdr3_nt: TGTGCCACCAGCACCCGAAACAGCCGACAGGGTTTAAACTCCTACGAGCAGTACTTC
cdr3_aa: CATSTRNSRQGLNSYEQYF

v_call: TRBV5-6
j_call: TRBJ1-5
d_call: TRBD1
clone_size: .
cdr3_nt: TGTGCCAGCAGCTTGGGGGGACAGACGTTCAATCAGCCCCAGCATTTT
cdr3_aa: CASSLGGQTFNQPQHF

v_call: TRBV4-2
j_call: TRBJ1-3
d_call: TRBD1
clone_size: .
cdr3_nt: TGTGCCAGCAGCCGATCGACAGGGGAGTCTGGAAACACCATATATTTT
cdr3_aa: CASSRSTGESGNTIYF

v_call: TRBV11-1
j_call: TRBJ1-1
d_call: .
clone_size: .
cdr3_nt: TGTGCCAGCAGCAGCCGTCCCTCGGTGGCTGAAGCTTTCTTT
cdr3_aa: CASSSRPSVAEAFF

v_call: TRBV6-5
j_call: TRBJ2-7
d_call: TRBD1
clone_size: .
cdr3_nt: TGTGCCAGCAGTCACAGGGGGAACGAGCAGTACTTC
cdr3_aa: CASSHRGNEQYF

v_call: TRBV7-2
j_call: TRBJ1-4
d_call: TRBD1
clone_size: few
cdr3_nt: TGTGCCAGCAGCTCCCGACAGGGGGCAGGAGAAAAACTGTTTTTT
cdr3_aa: CASSSRQGAGEKLFF

v_call: TRBV25-1
j_call: TRBJ2-7
d_call: TRBD1
clone_size: .
cdr3_nt: TGTGCCAGCAGTACCACCGGGACAGTGACCTACGAGCAGTACTTC
cdr3_aa: CASSTTGTVTYEQYF

v_call: TRBV5-4
j_call: TRBJ2-2
d_call: TRBD1
clone_size: few
cdr3_nt: TGTGCCAGCAGCTTACAGGGGGGCGGGGAGCTGTTTTTT
cdr3_aa: CASSLQGGGELFF

v_call: TRBV5-1
j_call: TRBJ2-3
d_call: TRBD2
clone_size: .
cdr3_nt: TGCGCCAGCAGCAGCACTAGCGGGAGTAGTTCAGATACGCAGTATTTT
cdr3_aa: CASSSTSGSSSDTQYF

v_call: TRBV7-9
j_call: TRBJ1-6
d_call: .
clone_size: .
cdr3_nt: TGTGCCAGCAGGCAGAATTCACCCCTCCACTTT
cdr3_aa: CASRQNSPLHF

v_call: TRBV28
j_call: TRBJ2-7
d_call: TRBD1
clone_size: .
cdr3_nt: TGTGCCAGCAGATCCTGGACAGGGGGCCTTGCCGTGGGGAACGAGCAGTACTTC
cdr3_aa: CASRSWTGGLAVGNEQYF

v_call: TRBV27
j_call: TRBJ2-7
d_call: TRBD1
clone_size: .
cdr3_nt: TGTGCCAGCAGTTCGCTCCGGACAGGGAAAGTGATCGAGCAGTACTTC
cdr3_aa: CASSSLRTGKVIEQYF

v_call: TRBV5-4
j_call: TRBJ2-1
d_call: TRBD2
clone_size: once
cdr3_nt: TGTGCCAGCAGCTTGGAGGGCGGGGGGGCGCCGTACAATGAGCAGTTCTTC
cdr3_aa: CASSLEGGGAPYNEQFF

v_call: TRBV11-2
j_call: TRBJ2-7
d_call: .
clone_size: .
cdr3_nt: TGTGCCAGCAGCTTACGACCCCGGGACTCCCTTTTTGAGCAGTACTTC
cdr3_aa: CASSLRPRDSLFEQYF

v_call: TRBV27
j_call: TRBJ1-2
d_call: .
clone_size: .
cdr3_nt: TGTGCCAGCAGTTTAAAGGCGGCCAGGGACTATGGCTACACCTTC
cdr3_aa: CASSLKAARDYGYTF

v_call: TRBV2
j_call: TRBJ2-1
d_call: .
clone_size: .
cdr3_nt: TGTGCCAGTGAAAGGGGCAATGAGCAGTTCTTC
cdr3_aa: CASERGNEQFF

v_call: TRBV10-3
j_call: TRBJ2-7
d_call: TRBD2
clone_size: .
cdr3_nt: TGTGCCATCAGTGATGCGGGAGGCCTGAAGTACGAGCAGTACTTC
cdr3_aa: CAISDAGGLKYEQYF

v_call: TRBV7-2
j_call: TRBJ1-2
d_call: TRBD1
clone_size: .
cdr3_nt: TGTGCCAGCAGCCTTACGCTAAGACAGGGTAACTATGGCTACACCTTC
cdr3_aa: CASSLTLRQGNYGYTF

v_call: TRBV28
j_call: TRBJ2-7
d_call: .
clone_size: .
cdr3_nt: TGTGCCAGCGGCGAAGAGCGCTACGAGCAGTACTTC
cdr3_aa: CASGEERYEQYF

v_call: TRBV7-9
j_call: TRBJ2-1
d_call: .
clone_size: .
cdr3_nt: TGTGCCAGCAGCCAGGCGGGTGAGCAGTTCTTC
cdr3_aa: CASSQAGEQFF

v_call: TRBV5-1
j_call: TRBJ2-1
d_call: .
clone_size: .
cdr3_nt: TGCGCCAGCAGCACTAGCACCACCTACAATGAGCAGTTCTTC
cdr3_aa: CASSTSTTYNEQFF

v_call: TRBV30
j_call: TRBJ1-1
d_call: TRBD1
clone_size: .
cdr3_nt: TGTGCCTGGGACAGGGAGCACACTGAAGCTTTCTTT
cdr3_aa: CAWDREHTEAFF

v_call: TRBV28
j_call: TRBJ1-2
d_call: TRBD1
clone_size: .
cdr3_nt: TGTGCCAGCAGTACCCCGGGACAGGGGGCGAGCGGCTACACCTTC
cdr3_aa: CASSTPGQGASGYTF

v_call: TRBV27
j_call: TRBJ1-2
d_call: .
clone_size: .
cdr3_nt: TGTGCCAGCAGTTTTAGGGGCGTAAGTGGCTACACCTTC
cdr3_aa: CASSFRGVSGYTF

v_call: TRBV2
j_call: TRBJ2-7
d_call: .
clone_size: .
cdr3_nt: TGTGCCAGCAGTGAAGAAAGGAGCGAGCAGTACTTC
cdr3_aa: CASSEERSEQYF

v_call: TRBV7-9
j_call: TRBJ2-3
d_call: TRBD1
clone_size: .
cdr3_nt: TGTGCCAGCAGCTGGGACAGGGACACAGATACGCAGTATTTT
cdr3_aa: CASSWDRDTDTQYF

v_call: TRBV19
j_call: TRBJ2-1
d_call: TRBD2
clone_size: .
cdr3_nt: TGTGCCAGTAGTATCGGACTAGGGGCCAATAATGAGCAGTTCTTC
cdr3_aa: CASSIGLGANNEQFF

v_call: TRBV5-1
j_call: TRBJ2-1
d_call: TRBD2
clone_size: .
cdr3_nt: TGCGCCAGCAGCCTCACTAGCGGGAGGGCAAGAGAGCAGTTCTTC
cdr3_aa: CASSLTSGRAREQFF

v_call: TRBV25-1
j_call: TRBJ1-1
d_call: .
clone_size: .
cdr3_nt: TGTGCCAGCAGTGATTTCGGAGACGGTAAAGCTTCCTTT
cdr3_aa: CASSDFGDGKASF

v_call: TRBV5-1
j_call: TRBJ2-1
d_call: TRBD1
clone_size: .
cdr3_nt: TGCGCCAGCAGCTTTGGGACAGGTCGCCTGGTTTGGTTCTTC
cdr3_aa: CASSFGTGRLVWFF

v_call: TRBV28
j_call: TRBJ2-3
d_call: .
clone_size: .
cdr3_nt: TGTGCCAGCAGCCACCCTCTTATGACACAGGAAGGAGATACGCAGTATTTT
cdr3_aa: CASSHPLMTQEGDTQYF

v_call: TRBV5-6
j_call: TRBJ1-5
d_call: TRBD1
clone_size: .
cdr3_nt: TGTGCCAGCAGCCGGGACAGGGGGAATAGCAATCAGCCCCAGCATTTT
cdr3_aa: CASSRDRGNSNQPQHF

v_call: TRBV5-4
j_call: TRBJ1-2
d_call: .
clone_size: .
cdr3_nt: TGTGCCAGCAGCTTGGGGGCAGTAAACTATGGCTACACCTTC
cdr3_aa: CASSLGAVNYGYTF

v_call: TRBV6-4
j_call: TRBJ2-2
d_call: TRBD1
clone_size: .
cdr3_nt: TGTGCCAGCAGAGTCGACAGGGGGGACACCGGGGAGCTGTTTTTT
cdr3_aa: CASRVDRGDTGELFF

v_call: TRBV7-2
j_call: TRBJ1-5
d_call: .
clone_size: .
cdr3_nt: TGTGCCAGCAGCTTAGAGGGGAATCGACGGGAGCCCCAGCATTTT
cdr3_aa: CASSLEGNRREPQHF

v_call: TRBV19
j_call: TRBJ2-7
d_call: .
clone_size: .
cdr3_nt: TGTGCCAGTAGCCAGGGTATCTACGAGCAGTACTTC
cdr3_aa: CASSQGIYEQYF

v_call: TRBV10-3
j_call: TRBJ2-3
d_call: TRBD1
clone_size: .
cdr3_nt: TGTGCCATCAGCGAAGGACAGGTTCTTACAGATACGCAGTATTTT
cdr3_aa: CAISEGQVLTDTQYF

v_call: TRBV7-9
j_call: TRBJ1-5
d_call: TRBD1
clone_size: .
cdr3_nt: TGTGCCAGCAGCTTAGGAATACAGGGGAGCAATCAGCCCCAGCATTTT
cdr3_aa: CASSLGIQGSNQPQHF

v_call: TRBV9
j_call: TRBJ1-2
d_call: TRBD1
clone_size: .
cdr3_nt: TGTGCCAGCAGCGCCCTGCGGGGACAGGGGTATGGCTACACCTTC
cdr3_aa: CASSALRGQGYGYTF

v_call: TRBV28
j_call: TRBJ1-5
d_call: TRBD1
clone_size: .
cdr3_nt: TGTGCCAGCAGCCACGGCCTTGGACAGGGCTTGCAGCCCCAGCATTTT
cdr3_aa: CASSHGLGQGLQPQHF

v_call: TRBV19
j_call: TRBJ2-5
d_call: TRBD2
clone_size: .
cdr3_nt: TGTGCCAGTAGTATAGGAGGGTCTAGCGGGATACAAGAGACCCAGTACTTC
cdr3_aa: CASSIGGSSGIQETQYF